This record looks at one T cell receptor (beta chain) sequence and its context. Its specificity is not known. The use of a sample-barcoded 5' primer and a J-beta primer mix characterized a second PCR of roughly 7 to 12 cycles. TCRdb re-called the 5' RACE reads with MiXCR, one entry per CDR3 protein. The repertoire holds 2 million or so distinct CDR3 sequences, with 49% as singletons. The data belong to a study of blood T cells in healthy people across ages. Findings and limits, study-wide: Comparison with aged donors showed that long-lived donors had more naive CD4+ cells and higher diversity. Because donor CMV status was unknown, expanded clonotype changes were possibly confounded. TCR beta diversity was tightly associated with the proportion of naive T cells.

Drawing of peripheral blood yielded 8.5 to 10 milliliters from each donor. Germline CDR1 reads SGHTA; CDR2 reads FQGNSA. The CDR3 is 13 residues long. Trimming cost V 6 bases and J 3 bases, with 11 bases left between them. The chain is built from TRBV7-2 and TRBJ1-2, with D perhaps TRBD1 (5 bases). The source of this sequence is a woman aged 40 to 50 in good health. What was sequenced was blood. The CDR3 sequence is CASSYQQDYGYTF. In nucleotides, the CDR3 is TGTGCCAGCAGTTACCAACAGGACTATGGCTACACCTTC.